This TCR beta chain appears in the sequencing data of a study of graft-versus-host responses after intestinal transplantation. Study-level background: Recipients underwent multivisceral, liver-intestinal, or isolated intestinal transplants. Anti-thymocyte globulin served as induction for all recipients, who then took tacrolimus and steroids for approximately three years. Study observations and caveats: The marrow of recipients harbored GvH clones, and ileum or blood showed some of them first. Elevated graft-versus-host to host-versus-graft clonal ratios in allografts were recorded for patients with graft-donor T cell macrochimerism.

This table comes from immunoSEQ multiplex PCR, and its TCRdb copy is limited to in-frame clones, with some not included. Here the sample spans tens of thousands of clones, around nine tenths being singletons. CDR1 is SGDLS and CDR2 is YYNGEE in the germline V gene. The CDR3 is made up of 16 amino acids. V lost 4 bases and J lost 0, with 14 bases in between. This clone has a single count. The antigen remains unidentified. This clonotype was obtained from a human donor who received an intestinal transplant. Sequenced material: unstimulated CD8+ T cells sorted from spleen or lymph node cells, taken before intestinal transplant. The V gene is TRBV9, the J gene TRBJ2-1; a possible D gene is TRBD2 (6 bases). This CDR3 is CASSPTFGSSYNEQFF. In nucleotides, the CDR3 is TGTGCCAGCAGCCCCACCTTCGGGAGCTCCTACAATGAGCAGTTCTTC.